Below are 16 T cell receptor beta chains sequenced from a single sample in a study of CD8+CD57+ T cells in acquired aplastic anemia. The study profiled TCR beta VDJ and CDR3 using genomic DNA as template. TCRdb independently ran MiXCR on the reads; one entry per CDR3 protein. Of approximately 160,000 distinct CDR3 sequences in the sample, around 45% were seen once. Material: sorted CD4+, CD8+, or CD8+CD57+ T cells (not recorded which) from PBMCs. Source of these receptors: a human donor in good health.

This clonotype was observed many times. The genes are TRBV2 and TRBJ2-3, with 9 positions matching TRBD2. Germline V gene sequence: CDR1 SNHLY, CDR2 FYNNEI. V dropped 4 bases and J dropped 2; count of bases not matched to a gene: 4. The CDR3 loop spans 15 amino acids. Here the CDR3 reads CASSVGTSPTDTQYF. DNA for the CDR3: TGTGCCAGCAGTGTTGGGACTAGCCCCACAGATACGCAGTATTTT.

In regard to this clonotype: A much larger clone lies a single base off, so this may be a read error. This chain links TRBV4-2 with TRBJ2-1; maybe TRBD1 (6 bases). CDR3 size: 16 residues. Germline loops: CDR1 LGHNA, CDR2 YNFKEQ. Between the trimmed V and J ends, which lost 1 base and 3 bases, there was a span of 13 bases. CDR3 in amino acids: CASSQAGQGLYNEQFF. CDR3 nucleotide sequence: TGTGCCAGCAGCCAAGCCGGGCAGGGGCTCTACAATGAGCAGTTCTTC.

This clonotype was recorded at least ten times. J is TRBJ2-1 and V is TRBV7-3; 7 bases fit TRBD2. The J segment lost 4 bases and the V segment lost 5 bases, leaving 5 bases of the junction unmatched. There are 14 residues in the CDR3. The germline gives CDR1 SGHTA, CDR2 FQGTGA. The CDR3 nucleotides read TGTGCCAGCAGCAATCCCGGGAGGTACAATGAGCAGTTCTTC. It encodes CASSNPGRYNEQFF. The variable domain in full, completed from reference TRBV7-3 and TRBJ2-1, reads GAGVSQTPSNKVTEKGKYVELRCDPISGHTALYWYRQSLGQGPEFLIYFQGTGAADDSGLPNDRFFAVRPEGSVSTLKIQRTERGDSAVYLCASSNPGRYNEQFFGPGTRLTVL.

The rearrangement links TRBV28 to TRBJ1-5; maybe TRBD1 (6 bases). This CDR3 region has 15 residues. The ends were cut back, 6 bases at V and 7 bases at J, with 19 bases in the middle. Germline V gene sequence: CDR1 MDHEN, CDR2 SYDVKM. The CDR3 loop reads CASRHRYRVNQPQHF. CDR3 nucleotide sequence: TGTGCCAGCAGGCATAGGTACAGGGTAAACCAGCCCCAGCATTTT.

The gene calls are TRBV2 and TRBJ1-6, with a tentative D call TRBD1 (6 bases). The CDR3 spans 13 residues. Germline values: CDR1 SNHLY, CDR2 FYNNEI. Trimming shortened V by 7 bases and J by 9 bases, and 13 bases separated the two germline ends. The CDR3 sequence: CASKRDKASPLHF. The CDR3 nucleotides read TGTGCCAGCAAACGGGACAAAGCTTCACCCCTCCACTTT.

This clonotype has ten or more counts. This chain connects TRBV7-3 to TRBJ2-1, with D possibly TRBD2 on 5 matching bases. This CDR3 contains 16 residues. Germline assignment: CDR1 SGHTA and CDR2 FQGTGA. The ends were cut back, 1 base at V and 2 bases at J, with 12 bases in the middle. CDR3 sequence (DNA): TGTGCCAGCAGCTTAAGTGGGAGTATGACCTACAATGAGCAGTTCTTC. It yields the protein CASSLSGSMTYNEQFF.

There are many counts of this clonotype. The V and J genes are TRBV29-1 and TRBJ1-3; D unresolved. Germline V lookup: CDR1 SQVTM, CDR2 ANQGSEA. The CDR3 consists of 13 residues. The V end was cut by 6 bases, the J end by 0 bases, with 9 bases between. In nucleotides, the CDR3 is TGCAGCGTCACAGAGACCTCTGGAAACACCATATATTTT. This gives the protein CSVTETSGNTIYF. Full variable domain (missing parts from reference TRBV29-1 and TRBJ1-3): SAVISQKPSRDICQRGTSLTIQCQVDSQVTMMFWYRQQPGQSLTLIATANQGSEATYESGFVIDKFPISRPNLTFSTLTVSNMSPEDSSIYLCSVTETSGNTIYFGEGSWLTVV.

This clonotype was found once. J is TRBJ2-7 and V is TRBV2; the D gene is possibly TRBD1 (5 bases). Deletions cut 8 bases from V and 3 bases from J, with 11 bases between. Germline CDR1 reads SNHLY; CDR2 reads FYNNEI. There are 12 residues in the CDR3. The CDR3: CASVRQSYEQYF. DNA for the CDR3: TGTGCCAGCGTGAGACAGAGCTACGAGCAGTACTTC.

Concerning this clonotype itself: No conserved phenylalanine or tryptophan is present at the end of the CDR3, so a read error is the likely explanation. V usage is TRBV12-3 or TRBV12-4 and J usage is TRBJ1-2, with D possibly TRBD1 on 5 matching bases. Between the trimmed V and J ends, which lost 3 bases and 0 bases, there was a span of 32 bases. The CDR3 covers 22 residues. The CDR3 nucleotides read TGTGCCAGCAGTTTTGTCTCCAGGGTGGGGTTTTCCGGGACTGCCTCTAACTATGGCTACACCTCC. Its translation: CASSFVSRVGFSGTASNYGYTS.

Only a few counts were recorded for this clonotype. Since a much larger clone is just one base distant, this may be a read error. V gene TRBV7-2 combines with J gene TRBJ2-7; no clear D gene. Germline V gives CDR1 SGHTA, CDR2 FQGNSA. The ends were cut back, 5 bases at V and 6 bases at J, with 17 bases in the middle. CDR3 length: 14 amino acids. CDR3 nucleotide sequence: TGTGCCAGCAGCCCGATCCCCGGGTCGGGCGAGCAGTACTTC. Amino acids: CASSPIPGSGEQYF.

The V call is TRBV19, the J call TRBJ2-2, with TRBD1 matching over 7 bases. The length of the CDR3 is 14 residues. With 5 bases clipped from V and 7 bases from J, the junction kept 7 bases outside the gene matches. Per the germline V gene, CDR1 is LNHDA and CDR2 is SQIVND (reference sequence). The CDR3 protein is CASSSRQGFGELFF. Here the CDR3 DNA reads TGTGCCAGTAGTTCTAGACAGGGCTTCGGGGAGCTGTTTTTT.

This clonotype was counted many times. V gene TRBV7-2 combines with J gene TRBJ2-1; no clear D. The germline gives CDR1 SGHTA, CDR2 FQGNSA. The CDR3 is 12 amino acids. Deletions cut 2 bases from V and 7 bases from J, with 6 bases between. The chain's CDR3 is CASSLLRNEQFF. The CDR3 DNA is TGTGCCAGCAGCTTACTGAGGAATGAGCAGTTCTTC.

This chain connects TRBV9 to TRBJ2-5; no clear D gene. Looked up from germline, CDR1 is SGDLS and CDR2 is YYNGEE. This CDR3 has 13 residues. The ends were cut back, 4 bases at V and 4 bases at J, with 11 bases in the middle. In DNA, the CDR3 is TGTGCCAGCAGCCCCCAGGCCCGAGAGACCCAGTACTTC. Translation gives CASSPQARETQYF.

This clonotype has a handful of counts. The V call is TRBV6-1, the J call TRBJ2-7; D gene unclear. The germline V gene encodes CDR1 MNHNS and CDR2 SASEGT. The CDR3 loop spans 14 amino acids. The ends were cut back, 5 bases at V and 7 bases at J, with 18 bases in the middle. CDR3 sequence: CASSRTPFVLEQYF. CDR3 DNA sequence: TGTGCCAGCAGTAGGACCCCCTTCGTCCTGGAGCAGTACTTC.

CDR3: CAISDTDRGQGNQPQHF. The CDR3, as DNA: TGTGCCATCAGTGATACGGACAGGGGGCAAGGCAATCAGCCCCAGCATTTT. The chain employs TRBV10-3 and TRBJ1-5; 11 nucleotides agree with TRBD1. This CDR3 is 17 amino acids long. The V gene end was trimmed by 3 bases and the J gene end by 2 bases; junction bases not matched to a gene: 6. From germline, CDR1 is ENHRY and CDR2 SYGVKD.

The V gene is TRBV20-1, the J gene TRBJ2-5; TRBD2 matches 9 bases. The CDR3 loop spans 13 amino acids. V shed 3 bases, J shed 1 base, and the junction held 0 bases outside the gene matches. Germline V CDR1 and CDR2: DFQATT, SNEGSKA (reference sequence). CDR3 sequence (DNA): TGCAGTGCTAGGACTAGCGGCCAAGAGACCCAGTACTTC. Amino acids: CSARTSGQETQYF.